This T cell receptor beta chain came from a study of Ad26.COV2.S vaccination and SARS-CoV-2 variants. On the study more broadly: Sample donor was a member of the COV1001 Ad26.COV2.S trial arm. General study results and limits: Those who received the vaccine showed greater spike-specific TCR breadth than those given placebo.

With 7 bases removed from V and 5 bases from J, the gap between germline ends came to 17 bases. The CDR3 consists of 13 residues. CDR1 SQVTM and CDR2 ANQGSEA come from the germline V gene. As for this clone: As yet, its antigen is unknown.

The treatment is: 15 to 20 received Ad26.COV2.S at low or high dose, single or two shots; 5 received placebo; per-sample allocation not given. At day 63 after the first vaccine or placebo injection, samples were drawn. An Ad26 vector was used to express Wuhan-strain SARS-CoV-2 spike as the vaccine. TCRdb's copy holds only in-frame clones and misses some; the assay was immunoSEQ multiplex PCR. The data hold roughly 320,000 clones, with about 86% observed a single time. The chain couples TRBV29-1 to TRBJ2-5; possibly TRBD1 for D (6 bases). Source: peripheral blood, taken in a trial of Ad26.COV2.S vaccine versus placebo. This clonotype originated in a person between 18 and 65 years old who received the Ad26.COV2.S COVID-19 vaccine or a placebo. CDR3 sequence: CSALGWGQETQYF. The CDR3 DNA follows: TGCAGCGCCTTGGGTTGGGGGCAGGAGACCCAGTACTTC.